A single sample gave rise to the 4 T cell receptor beta chains below, sequenced in a study of CD8+ T cells in alopecia areata. Reverse transcription of extracted RNA yielded cDNA, which provided the sequencing template. Assay used: immunoSEQ multiplex PCR; TCRdb lists only in-frame clones, some missing. The table lists about 110,000 clones, roughly 59% of them singletons, with 20% to 25% in the top ten. Sequenced: CD8+ T cells sorted from blood. Receptor source: a human donor in good health.

The genes are TRBV29-1 and TRBJ2-2; 7 bases agree with TRBD1. With V trimmed by 6 bases and J by 4 bases, 2 bases remained unmatched. This CDR3 is 12 amino acids long. Germline V lookup: CDR1 SQVTM, CDR2 ANQGSEA. Here the CDR3 reads CSVRQGTGELFF. CDR3 sequence (DNA): TGCAGCGTGAGACAGGGCACCGGGGAGCTGTTTTTT.

V usage is TRBV25-1 and J usage is TRBJ1-2, with D unclear. V was shortened by 2 bases and J by 7 bases, with 14 bases between the two germline ends. The CDR3 sequence is 14 residues long. CDR1 is MGHDK and CDR2 is SYGVNS in the germline V gene. The CDR3 DNA follows: TGTGCCAGCAGTGAACCTTCGGACCGTAGTGGCTACACCTTC. It yields the protein CASSEPSDRSGYTF.

The rearrangement links TRBV29-1 to TRBJ1-2; D is undetermined. CDR3 length equals 14 residues. With 4 bases removed from V and 2 bases from J, the gap between germline ends came to 14 bases. The germline V gene has CDR1 SQVTM and CDR2 ANQGSEA. The CDR3 region is CSVAPTSPNYGYTF. The DNA of the CDR3 is TGCAGCGTTGCCCCGACAAGTCCCAACTATGGCTACACCTTC.

This chain links TRBV28 with TRBJ1-6; D is unresolved. Germline assignment: CDR1 MDHEN and CDR2 SYDVKM. The CDR3 is made up of 15 amino acids. V was pared by 5 bases and J by 3 bases, with 11 bases between. CDR3 nucleotides: TGTGCCAGCAGTGGGAACAGTTACTATAATTCACCCCTCCACTTT. Its translation is CASSGNSYYNSPLHF.